The present TCR beta chain was sequenced within a study of CD8 T cells in ankylosing spondylitis. Study-level findings and limits: A motif of roughly eight highly homologous TCR beta variants was seen as apparently characteristic of ankylosing spondylitis blood. Existing reports had already noted some motif variants in reactive arthritis synovial fluid and blood. Clones linked to disease were reported to show significant enrichment in matched ankylosing spondylitis synovial fluid.

This clonotype was counted a few times. What it recognizes is unknown. The J segment lost 13 bases and the V segment lost 7 bases, leaving 7 bases of the junction unmatched. The germline V gene has CDR1 SEHNR and CDR2 FQNEAQ (reference sequence). The CDR3 extends over 11 amino acids. TCRdb reprocessed the 5' RACE reads with MiXCR, giving one entry per CDR3 protein. The table has some 200,000 distinct CDR3 sequences, 7.3% seen once. The V gene is TRBV7-9, the J gene TRBJ2-1, with 7 bases that match TRBD2. Sequenced sample: blood, either unsorted or a sorted T cell fraction (not recorded which). This TCR was sampled from a male donor with ankylosing spondylitis. CDR3 protein: CASTTSGGQFF. The CDR3 DNA follows: TGTGCCAGCACCACGTCGGGAGGTCAGTTCTTC.